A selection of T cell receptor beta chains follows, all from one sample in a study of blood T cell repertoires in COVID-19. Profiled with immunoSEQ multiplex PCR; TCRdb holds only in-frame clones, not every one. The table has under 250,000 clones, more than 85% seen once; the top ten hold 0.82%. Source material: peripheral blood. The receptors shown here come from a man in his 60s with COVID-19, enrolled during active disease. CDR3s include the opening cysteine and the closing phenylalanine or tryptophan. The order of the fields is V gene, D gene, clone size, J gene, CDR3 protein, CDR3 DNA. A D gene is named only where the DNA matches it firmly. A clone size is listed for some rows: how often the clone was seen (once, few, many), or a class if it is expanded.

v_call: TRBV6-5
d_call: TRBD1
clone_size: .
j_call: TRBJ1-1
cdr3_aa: CASSSPGTGNTEAFF
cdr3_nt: TGTGCCAGCAGTTCCCCGGGGACAGGGAACACTGAAGCTTTCTTT

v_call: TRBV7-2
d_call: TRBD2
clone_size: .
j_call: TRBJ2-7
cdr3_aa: CASSLSGTSQYEQYF
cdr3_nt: TGTGCCAGCAGCTTGTCCGGGACTAGCCAGTACGAGCAGTACTTC

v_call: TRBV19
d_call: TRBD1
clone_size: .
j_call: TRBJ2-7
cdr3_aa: CASSVDREASYEQYF
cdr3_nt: TGTGCCAGTAGTGTGGACAGGGAAGCCTCCTACGAGCAGTACTTC

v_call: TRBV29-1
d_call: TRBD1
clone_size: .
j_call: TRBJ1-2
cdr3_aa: CSITGTGAYGYTF
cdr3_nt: TGCAGCATTACCGGGACAGGCGCCTATGGCTACACCTTC

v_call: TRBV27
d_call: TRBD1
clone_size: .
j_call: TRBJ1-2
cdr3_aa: CASSSYRGLGYTF
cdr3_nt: TGTGCCAGCAGTTCCTACAGGGGGCTGGGCTACACCTTC

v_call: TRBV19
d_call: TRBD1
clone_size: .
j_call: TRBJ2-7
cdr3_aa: CASSRTGFPDEQYF
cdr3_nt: TGTGCCAGTAGTAGGACAGGGTTCCCGGACGAGCAGTACTTC

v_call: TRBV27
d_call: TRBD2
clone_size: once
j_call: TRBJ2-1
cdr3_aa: CASSGLAGINEQFF
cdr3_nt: TGTGCCAGCTCTGGACTAGCGGGGATCAATGAGCAGTTCTTC

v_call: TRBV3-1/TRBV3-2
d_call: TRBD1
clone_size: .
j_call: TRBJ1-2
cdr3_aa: CASSQTGGRYGYTF
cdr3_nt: TGTGCCAGCAGCCAGACAGGGGGGAGATATGGCTACACCTTC

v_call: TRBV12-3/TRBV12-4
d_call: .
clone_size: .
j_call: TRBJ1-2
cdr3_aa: CASSSGPYGYTF
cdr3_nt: TGTGCCAGCAGTTCAGGTCCTTATGGCTACACCTTC

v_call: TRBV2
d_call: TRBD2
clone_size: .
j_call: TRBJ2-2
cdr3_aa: CASSRGLANTGELFF
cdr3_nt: TGTGCCAGCAGCCGAGGACTAGCGAACACCGGGGAGCTGTTTTTT

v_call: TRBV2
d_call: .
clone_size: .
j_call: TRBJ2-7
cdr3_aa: CASSKGWTLDEQYF
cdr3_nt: TGTGCCAGCAGTAAGGGGTGGACGCTCGACGAGCAGTACTTC

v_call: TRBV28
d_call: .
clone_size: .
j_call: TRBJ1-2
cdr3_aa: CASSLDRTTYGYTF
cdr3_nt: TGTGCCAGCAGTTTGGACAGAACCACCTATGGCTACACCTTC

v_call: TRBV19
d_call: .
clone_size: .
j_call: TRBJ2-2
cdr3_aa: CASSKPGANTGELFF
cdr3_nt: TGTGCCAGTAGTAAACCAGGGGCGAACACCGGGGAGCTGTTTTTT

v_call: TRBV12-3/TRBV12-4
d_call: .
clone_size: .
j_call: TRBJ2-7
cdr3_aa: CASRRDLYEQYF
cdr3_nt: TGTGCCAGCAGGAGGGATCTCTACGAGCAGTACTTC

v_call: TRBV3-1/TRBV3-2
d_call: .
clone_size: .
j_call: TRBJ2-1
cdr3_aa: CASSSDSGEQFF
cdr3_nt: TGTGCCAGCAGCTCTGATTCAGGTGAGCAGTTCTTC

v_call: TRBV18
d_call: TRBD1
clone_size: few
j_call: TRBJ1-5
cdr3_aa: CASSIEGAGQPQHF
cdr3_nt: TGTGCCAGCTCAATCGAGGGGGCGGGACAGCCCCAGCATTTT

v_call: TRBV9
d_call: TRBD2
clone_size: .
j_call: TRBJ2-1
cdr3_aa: CASSVDGPSGSEGNEQFF
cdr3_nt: TGTGCCAGCAGCGTAGATGGGCCTAGCGGGAGTGAGGGGAATGAGCAGTTCTTC

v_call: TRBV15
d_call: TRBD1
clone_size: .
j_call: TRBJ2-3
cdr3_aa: CATSRATGQGFTDTQYF
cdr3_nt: TGTGCCACCAGCAGAGCAACCGGACAGGGCTTCACAGATACGCAGTATTTT

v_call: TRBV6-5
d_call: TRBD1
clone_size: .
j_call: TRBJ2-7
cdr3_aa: CASTTRTGVEQYF
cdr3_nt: TGTGCCAGCACCACTCGGACAGGGGTCGAGCAGTACTTC

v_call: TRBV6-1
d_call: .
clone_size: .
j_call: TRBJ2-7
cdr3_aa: CASSEAIEVSYEQYF
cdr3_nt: TGTGCCAGCAGTGAAGCGATAGAAGTCTCCTACGAGCAGTACTTC

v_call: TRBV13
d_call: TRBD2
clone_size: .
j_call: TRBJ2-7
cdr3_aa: CASSRTSPGEQYF
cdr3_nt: TGTGCCAGCAGCAGGACTAGCCCCGGCGAGCAGTACTTC

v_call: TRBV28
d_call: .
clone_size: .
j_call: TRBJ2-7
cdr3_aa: CASSPPDRTYEQYF
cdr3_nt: TGTGCCAGCAGTCCCCCCGACAGGACCTACGAGCAGTACTTC

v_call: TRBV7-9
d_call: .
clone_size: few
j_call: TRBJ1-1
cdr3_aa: CASSLATGGRTEAFF
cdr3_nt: TGTGCCAGCAGCTTAGCAACCGGGGGGAGAACTGAAGCTTTCTTT

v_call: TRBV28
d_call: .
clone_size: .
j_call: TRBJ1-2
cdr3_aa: CASSNVQNNYGYTF
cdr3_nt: TGTGCCAGCAGTAACGTACAGAATAACTATGGCTACACCTTC

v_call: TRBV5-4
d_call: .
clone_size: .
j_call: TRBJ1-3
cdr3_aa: CASSPDGGPGNTIYF
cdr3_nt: TGTGCCAGCAGCCCCGACGGGGGTCCTGGAAACACCATATATTTT

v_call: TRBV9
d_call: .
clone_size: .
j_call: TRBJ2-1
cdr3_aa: CASSVGQGNNEQFF
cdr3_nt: TGTGCCAGCAGCGTAGGCCAGGGGAACAATGAGCAGTTCTTC

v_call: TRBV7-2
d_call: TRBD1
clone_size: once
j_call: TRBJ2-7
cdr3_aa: CASSLASQGATYEQYF
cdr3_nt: TGTGCCAGCAGCTTAGCCTCCCAGGGGGCAACCTACGAGCAGTACTTC

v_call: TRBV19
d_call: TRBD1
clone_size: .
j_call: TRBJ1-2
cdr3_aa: CASSINSGQGGAHGYTF
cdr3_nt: TGTGCCAGTAGTATTAATTCGGGACAGGGCGGCGCCCATGGCTACACCTTC

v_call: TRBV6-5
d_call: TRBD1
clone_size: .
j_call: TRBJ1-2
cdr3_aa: CASSLTGTGGYGYTF
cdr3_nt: TGTGCCAGCAGCTTAACCGGGACAGGGGGGTATGGCTACACCTTC

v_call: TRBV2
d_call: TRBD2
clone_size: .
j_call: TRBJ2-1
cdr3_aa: CASTGLAGIHNEQFF
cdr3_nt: TGTGCCAGCACCGGACTAGCGGGGATCCACAATGAGCAGTTCTTC

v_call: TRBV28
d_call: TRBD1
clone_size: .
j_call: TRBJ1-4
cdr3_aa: CASSRRGQGARTGEKLFF
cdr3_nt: TGTGCCAGCAGCCGAAGAGGACAGGGGGCGAGGACGGGAGAAAAACTGTTTTTT

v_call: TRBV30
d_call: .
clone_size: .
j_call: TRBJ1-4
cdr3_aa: CAWSVGLNEKLFF
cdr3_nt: TGTGCCTGGAGTGTGGGGCTAAATGAAAAACTGTTTTTT

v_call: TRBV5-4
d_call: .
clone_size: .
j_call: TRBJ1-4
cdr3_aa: CASSASASDTNEKLFF
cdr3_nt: TGTGCCAGCAGCGCCTCCGCGAGTGATACTAATGAAAAACTGTTTTTT

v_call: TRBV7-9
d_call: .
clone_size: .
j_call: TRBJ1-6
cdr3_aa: CASSLPAMGASPLHF
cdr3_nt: TGTGCCAGCAGCTTACCCGCGATGGGGGCCTCACCCCTCCACTTT

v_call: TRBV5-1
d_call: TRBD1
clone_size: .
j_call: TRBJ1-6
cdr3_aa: CASSLGGQGSPLHF
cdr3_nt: TGCGCCAGCAGCTTGGGGGGACAGGGATCCCCCCTCCACTTT

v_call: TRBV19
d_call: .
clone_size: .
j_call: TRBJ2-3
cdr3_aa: CASSPRDSATDTQYF
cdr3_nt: TGTGCCAGTAGTCCCCGGGATAGCGCCACAGATACGCAGTATTTT

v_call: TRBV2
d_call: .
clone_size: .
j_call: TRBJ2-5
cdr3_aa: CASSDRREMETQYF
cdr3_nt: TGTGCCAGCAGTGACCGGAGGGAAATGGAGACCCAGTACTTC

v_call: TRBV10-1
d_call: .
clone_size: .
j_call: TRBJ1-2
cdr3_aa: CASSEGVNYGYTF
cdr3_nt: TGCGCCAGCAGTGAAGGGGTGAACTATGGCTACACCTTC

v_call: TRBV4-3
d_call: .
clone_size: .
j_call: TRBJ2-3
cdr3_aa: CASSYRVQRADTQYF
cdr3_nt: TGCGCCAGCAGCTACCGGGTCCAGCGGGCAGATACGCAGTATTTT

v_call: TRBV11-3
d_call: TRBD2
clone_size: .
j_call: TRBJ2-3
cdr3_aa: CASSRAGGADTQYF
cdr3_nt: TGTGCCAGCAGCCGCGCGGGAGGCGCAGATACGCAGTATTTT

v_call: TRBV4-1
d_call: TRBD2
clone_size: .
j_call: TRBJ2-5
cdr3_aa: CASSQDLAGTRTQYF
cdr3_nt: TGCGCCAGCAGCCAAGACCTAGCGGGGACCCGGACCCAGTACTTC

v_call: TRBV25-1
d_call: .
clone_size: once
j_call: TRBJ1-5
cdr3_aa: CASSEYLEGGNQPQHF
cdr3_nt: TGTGCCAGCAGTGAATATCTTGAAGGGGGAAATCAGCCCCAGCATTTT

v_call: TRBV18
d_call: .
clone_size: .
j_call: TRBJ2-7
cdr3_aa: CASSPDEGAEQYF
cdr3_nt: TGTGCCAGCTCACCAGATGAGGGTGCCGAGCAGTACTTC

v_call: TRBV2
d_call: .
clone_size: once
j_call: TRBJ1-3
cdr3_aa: CASSAGTSGNTIYF
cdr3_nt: TGTGCCAGCAGCGCCGGGACATCTGGAAACACCATATATTTT

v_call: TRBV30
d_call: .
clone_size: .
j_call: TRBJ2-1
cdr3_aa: CAWSVLTGQLHNEQFF
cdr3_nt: TGTGCCTGGAGTGTACTCACAGGACAACTCCACAATGAGCAGTTCTTC

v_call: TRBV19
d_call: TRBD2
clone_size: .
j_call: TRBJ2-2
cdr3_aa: CASSPEGLTLTGELFF
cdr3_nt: TGTGCCAGTAGTCCAGAGGGACTAACTCTCACCGGGGAGCTGTTTTTT

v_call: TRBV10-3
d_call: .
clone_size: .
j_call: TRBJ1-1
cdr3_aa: CAIAPRGNTEAFF
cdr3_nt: TGTGCCATTGCACCCAGGGGGAACACTGAAGCTTTCTTT

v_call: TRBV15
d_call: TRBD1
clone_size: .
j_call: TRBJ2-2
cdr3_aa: CATSHRGTNTGELFF
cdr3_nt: TGTGCCACCAGTCACAGGGGCACGAACACCGGGGAGCTGTTTTTT

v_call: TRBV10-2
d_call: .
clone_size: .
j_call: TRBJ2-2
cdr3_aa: CASTAWGAGDYTGELFF
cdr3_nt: TGCGCCAGCACCGCGTGGGGGGCGGGGGACTACACCGGGGAGCTGTTTTTT